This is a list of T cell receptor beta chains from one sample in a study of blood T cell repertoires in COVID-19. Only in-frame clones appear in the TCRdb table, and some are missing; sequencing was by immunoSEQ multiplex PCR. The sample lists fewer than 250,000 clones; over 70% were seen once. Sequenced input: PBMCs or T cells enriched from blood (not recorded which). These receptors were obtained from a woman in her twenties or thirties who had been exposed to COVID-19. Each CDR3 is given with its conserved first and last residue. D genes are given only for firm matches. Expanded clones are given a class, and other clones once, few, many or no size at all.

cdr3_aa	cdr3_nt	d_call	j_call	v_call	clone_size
CASSQRTGGFRNSPLHF	TGTGCCAGCAGCCAAAGGACAGGGGGCTTTCGTAATTCACCCCTCCACTTT	TRBD1	TRBJ1-6	TRBV3-1/TRBV3-2	once
CASSNVGTGTGPTQSNQPQHF	.	.	TRBJ1-5	TRBV21-1	.
CATSDAGYYYTF	TGTGCCACCAGTGACGCCGGATACTACTACACCTTC	.	TRBJ1-2	TRBV24-1	.
CASSYTGREQYF	TGTGCCAGCAGCTACACAGGGCGCGAGCAGTACTTC	.	TRBJ2-7	TRBV11-2	.
CASSPSAGGGQYF	TGTGCCAGCAGCCCATCGGCGGGAGGCGGGCAGTACTTC	TRBD2	TRBJ2-7	TRBV3-1/TRBV3-2	.
CASSGQVSPSYNSPLHF	TGTGCCAGCAGTGGGCAGGTAAGTCCGTCCTATAATTCACCCCTCCACTTT	.	TRBJ1-6	TRBV2	.
CASAPGRTSYTGELFF	TGTGCTAGTGCCCCCGGACGGACTTCGTACACCGGGGAGCTGTTTTTT	.	TRBJ2-2	TRBV12-5	once
CASSEWTGGNYGYTF	TGTGCCAGCAGTGAGTGGACAGGGGGAAACTATGGCTACACCTTC	TRBD1	TRBJ1-2	TRBV6-1	few
CASSLRGNNEQYF	TGTGCCAGCAGCTTACGGGGGAACAACGAGCAGTACTTC	.	TRBJ2-7	TRBV7-8	.
CASSFGASGSQETQYF	TGCGCCAGCAGCTTCGGGGCTAGCGGGAGCCAAGAGACCCAGTACTTC	TRBD2	TRBJ2-5	TRBV5-1	.
CATSRGGHYEQYF	TGTGCCACCAGCCGCGGGGGACACTACGAGCAGTACTTC	.	TRBJ2-7	TRBV15	.
CASSLLAGRSNEQFF	TGTGCCAGCAGCTTACTAGCGGGGCGGTCCAATGAGCAGTTCTTC	TRBD2	TRBJ2-1	TRBV7-3	once
CASSSNQGAGLRANEQFF	TGTGCCAGTAGTAGTAATCAGGGGGCAGGCCTTAGGGCCAATGAGCAGTTCTTC	TRBD1	TRBJ2-1	TRBV19	.
CAWGQGAEKLFF	TGTGCCTGGGGACAGGGGGCGGAAAAACTGTTTTTT	TRBD1	TRBJ1-4	TRBV30	.
CASSLLEAFF	TGCGCCAGCAGCTTGCTCGAAGCTTTCTTT	.	TRBJ1-1	TRBV5-1	.
CASTERGHQETQYF	TGTGCCAGTACGGAGCGGGGGCACCAAGAGACCCAGTACTTC	TRBD2	TRBJ2-5	TRBV19	.
CASSSSSGTYNEQFF	TGTGCCAGCAGCTCCTCTAGCGGAACCTACAATGAGCAGTTCTTC	TRBD2	TRBJ2-1	TRBV7-3	.
CSVEGGDEKLFF	TGCAGCGTTGAAGGAGGAGATGAAAAACTGTTTTTT	.	TRBJ1-4	TRBV29-1	.
CAWSVLLETQYF	TGTGCCTGGAGTGTACTATTAGAGACCCAGTACTTC	.	TRBJ2-5	TRBV30	.
CASGLTRVFDEQFF	TGTGCCAGCGGGTTGACTAGGGTTTTCGATGAGCAGTTCTTC	.	TRBJ2-1	TRBV2	.
CASSRQVEETQYF	TGTGCCAGCAGCCGACAGGTCGAAGAGACCCAGTACTTC	.	TRBJ2-5	TRBV5-4	.
CASSPLGQGHTF	TGTGCCAGCAGTCCACTAGGACAGGGGCACACCTTC	TRBD1	TRBJ1-2	TRBV12-3/TRBV12-4	.
CAWSGETDGGQPQHF	TGTGCCTGGAGTGGAGAGACGGACGGAGGGCAGCCCCAGCATTTT	.	TRBJ1-5	TRBV30	.
CASSRGSDTQYF	TGCGCCAGCAGTAGGGGCTCAGATACGCAGTATTTT	.	TRBJ2-3	TRBV10-1	.
CASSRDRALYGYTF	TGTGCCAGCAGCCGGGACAGGGCCTTATATGGCTACACCTTC	TRBD1	TRBJ1-2	TRBV6-5	.
CASSPQAGGYTF	TGTGCCAGCAGCCCCCAGGCAGGTGGCTACACCTTC	.	TRBJ1-2	TRBV6-5	.
CASSTRTGQTGELFF	TGTGCCAGCAGCACCCGGACAGGGCAGACCGGGGAGCTGTTTTTT	TRBD1	TRBJ2-2	TRBV9	.
CASSMSGISYNEQFF	TGTGCCAGTAGTATGTCAGGGATTAGCTACAATGAGCAGTTCTTC	.	TRBJ2-1	TRBV19	.
CASSLLRGLNYGYTF	TGCGCCAGCAGCTTGTTGCGGGGACTAAACTATGGCTACACCTTC	.	TRBJ1-2	TRBV5-1	.
CASSESNHRDEQFF	TGCGCCAGCAGTGAGTCGAACCACCGGGATGAGCAGTTCTTC	.	TRBJ2-1	TRBV10-1	few
CASSEWSAHEQYF	TGTGCCAGCAGTGAATGGAGTGCCCACGAGCAGTACTTC	.	TRBJ2-7	TRBV25-1	once
CAFLPRAPTSASYEQYF	TGTGCCTTCCTCCCCCGCGCGCCGACTAGCGCATCCTACGAGCAGTACTTC	TRBD2	TRBJ2-7	TRBV30	.
CASSFSRDRGYEQYF	TGTGCCAGCAGCTTCTCCCGGGACAGGGGGTACGAGCAGTACTTC	TRBD1	TRBJ2-7	TRBV11-2	once
CAWKTAEAFF	TGTGCCTGGAAAACAGCTGAAGCTTTCTTT	.	TRBJ1-1	TRBV30	.
CASSSTGTENTGELFF	TGTGCCAGCAGCTCAACCGGGACAGAGAACACCGGGGAGCTGTTTTTT	TRBD1	TRBJ2-2	TRBV11-3	.
CASSMATNTGELFF	TGTGCCAGTAGTATGGCAACGAACACCGGGGAGCTGTTTTTT	.	TRBJ2-2	TRBV19	.
CASSPYPDRDLHGYTF	TGTGCCAGCAGCCCCTATCCCGACAGGGACCTGCATGGCTACACCTTC	TRBD1	TRBJ1-2	TRBV9	.
CASSFRRDSEAFF	TGTGCCAGCAGTTTCCGCAGGGATAGTGAAGCTTTCTTT	.	TRBJ1-1	TRBV28	.
CASSLTGQGYYGYTF	TGCGCCAGCAGCTTGACGGGACAGGGGTACTATGGCTACACCTTC	TRBD1	TRBJ1-2	TRBV5-1	.
CASTVGVLSYEQYF	TGTGCTTCAACCGTAGGAGTTCTCTCCTACGAGCAGTACTTC	.	TRBJ2-7	TRBV2	.
CASSDDSPGQGTSYEQYF	TGTGCCAGCAGTGACGATTCCCCGGGACAGGGGACTTCCTACGAGCAGTACTTC	TRBD1	TRBJ2-7	TRBV25-1	.
CASSLRDRNTEAFF	TGTGCCAGCTCACTCCGGGACAGGAACACTGAAGCTTTCTTT	TRBD1	TRBJ1-1	TRBV18	.
CASRAVGQGKNEQFF	TGTGCCAGCAGGGCCGTTGGGCAGGGGAAGAATGAGCAGTTCTTC	.	TRBJ2-1	TRBV11-2	few
CASSLGREGSDTQYF	TGTGCCAGCAGCCTCGGGAGGGAGGGGTCAGATACGCAGTATTTT	TRBD2	TRBJ2-3	TRBV11-3	.
CASSDRDGYGYTF	TGTGCCAGCAGTGACAGGGACGGCTATGGCTACACCTTC	TRBD1	TRBJ1-2	TRBV7-9	.
CASSAGTFYEQYF	TGTGCCAGCAGCGCTGGGACTTTCTACGAGCAGTACTTC	.	TRBJ2-7	TRBV2	.
CASCPGQASYNEQFF	TGTGCCAGCTGCCCGGGACAGGCTTCCTACAATGAGCAGTTCTTC	TRBD1	TRBJ2-1	TRBV2	.
CASSLVRGSTEAFF	TGTGCCAGCAGCTTAGTGAGGGGGAGCACTGAAGCTTTCTTT	.	TRBJ1-1	TRBV11-2	.
CASSSGTRYGYTF	TGTGCCAGCAGTTCCGGGACACGCTATGGCTACACCTTC	.	TRBJ1-2	TRBV12-3/TRBV12-4	.
CASSPRLAGGREQFF	TGTGCCAGCAGCCCGAGACTAGCGGGAGGCCGTGAGCAGTTCTTC	TRBD2	TRBJ2-1	TRBV27	few
CASTPGTSGYNEQFF	TGTGCCAGTACCCCCGGGACTAGCGGGTACAATGAGCAGTTCTTC	TRBD2	TRBJ2-1	TRBV19	few
CASSLSPGHQETQYF	TGTGCCAGCAGCTTAAGCCCGGGACATCAAGAGACCCAGTACTTC	.	TRBJ2-5	TRBV7-9	.
CASTGQGLSPLHF	TGTGCCAGCACGGGACAGGGCCTTTCACCCCTCCACTTT	TRBD1	TRBJ1-6	TRBV27	.
CAISTGGMGEKLFF	TGTGCCATCAGTACAGGGGGCATGGGTGAAAAACTGTTTTTT	TRBD1	TRBJ1-4	TRBV10-3	.
CASSLGQDEQYF	TGTGCCAGCAGCCTAGGACAGGACGAGCAGTACTTC	TRBD1	TRBJ2-7	TRBV11-2	.